A selection of T cell receptor beta chains follows, all from one sample in a study of low-dose radiotherapy and immunotherapy resistance in tumors. In TCRdb, the reads were re-called with MiXCR into one record per CDR3 protein. Of 50,000 or so distinct CDR3 sequences in the sample, around 33% are singletons; the top ten hold around 8%. The sample here was PBMCs, taken after low-dose radiotherapy plus immunotherapy. The receptor source for this set is a male donor with rectosigmoid adenocarcinoma. Each CDR3 is given with its conserved first and last residue. The D gene is left open where the match is weak. Not all rows give a size; the values are once, few, many and, for expanded clones, a class.

cdr3_aa: CASSSGTGETGELFF
cdr3_nt: TGTGCCAGCAGCTCCGGGACAGGGGAGACCGGGGAGCTGTTTTTT
cdr3_length: 15
clone_size: many
d_call: TRBD1
j_call: TRBJ2-2
v_call: TRBV12-3/TRBV12-4

cdr3_aa: CASSERQPYEQYF
cdr3_nt: TGTGCCAGCAGTGAACGCCAGCCCTACGAGCAGTACTTC
cdr3_length: 13
clone_size: .
d_call: .
j_call: TRBJ2-7
v_call: TRBV2

cdr3_aa: CASSQGPTGELFF
cdr3_nt: TGCGCCAGCAGTCAGGGTCCCACCGGGGAGCTGTTTTTT
cdr3_length: 13
clone_size: many
d_call: .
j_call: TRBJ2-2
v_call: TRBV5-1

cdr3_aa: CSVKQELVMSNLFF
cdr3_nt: TGCAGTGTCAAACAGGAGTTAGTAATGAGTAATCTGTTTTTT
cdr3_length: 14
clone_size: .
d_call: .
j_call: TRBJ1-4
v_call: TRBV20-1

cdr3_aa: CATGQGPQDEQFF
cdr3_nt: TGTGCCACCGGACAGGGACCCCAGGATGAGCAGTTCTTC
cdr3_length: 13
clone_size: .
d_call: TRBD1
j_call: TRBJ2-1
v_call: TRBV24-1

cdr3_aa: CASSQVGWWGANVLTF
cdr3_nt: TGCGCCAGCAGCCAAGTAGGTTGGTGGGGGGCCAACGTCCTGACTTTC
cdr3_length: 16
clone_size: many
d_call: .
j_call: TRBJ2-6
v_call: TRBV4-3

cdr3_aa: CASSQDRGSTEAFF
cdr3_nt: TGTGCCAGCAGCCAAGACAGGGGTAGCACTGAAGCTTTCTTT
cdr3_length: 14
clone_size: .
d_call: .
j_call: TRBJ1-1
v_call: TRBV4-2

cdr3_aa: CASSLASRNQPQHF
cdr3_nt: TGTGCCAGCAGCTTAGCAAGCAGAAATCAGCCCCAGCATTTT
cdr3_length: 14
clone_size: .
d_call: .
j_call: TRBJ1-5
v_call: TRBV7-8

cdr3_aa: CAISDRLSYNEQFF
cdr3_nt: TGTGCCATCAGTGATAGGCTATCCTACAATGAGCAGTTCTTC
cdr3_length: 14
clone_size: .
d_call: .
j_call: TRBJ2-1
v_call: TRBV6-1

cdr3_aa: CASSDMGNYGYTF
cdr3_nt: TGTGCCAGCAGTGATATGGGAAACTATGGCTACACCTTC
cdr3_length: 13
clone_size: many
d_call: .
j_call: TRBJ1-2
v_call: TRBV2

cdr3_aa: CSARALAGAETQYF
cdr3_nt: TGCAGTGCTAGAGCCCTAGCGGGGGCTGAGACCCAGTACTTC
cdr3_length: 14
clone_size: many
d_call: TRBD2
j_call: TRBJ2-5
v_call: TRBV20-1

cdr3_aa: CSGQYGLRNEQFF
cdr3_nt: TGCAGTGGTCAGTACGGACTAAGGAATGAGCAGTTCTTC
cdr3_length: 13
clone_size: .
d_call: .
j_call: TRBJ2-1
v_call: TRBV20-1

cdr3_aa: CASSGRAGSAYNEQFF
cdr3_nt: TGTGCCAGCAGCGGCCGAGCAGGCAGCGCCTACAATGAGCAGTTCTTC
cdr3_length: 16
clone_size: few
d_call: .
j_call: TRBJ2-1
v_call: TRBV21-1

cdr3_aa: CASSVVGGYEQYF
cdr3_nt: TGTGCCAGCAGCGTAGTCGGGGGCTACGAGCAGTACTTC
cdr3_length: 13
clone_size: .
d_call: .
j_call: TRBJ2-7
v_call: TRBV9

cdr3_aa: CASTVIVGAEFMNTEAFF
cdr3_nt: TGTGCCAGCACCGTTATTGTGGGGGCGGAGTTCATGAACACTGAAGCTTTCTTT
cdr3_length: 18
clone_size: many
d_call: .
j_call: TRBJ1-1
v_call: TRBV12-3/TRBV12-4

cdr3_aa: CASSYGGSYNEQFF
cdr3_nt: TGTGCCAGCAGTTACGGGGGATCCTACAATGAGCAGTTCTTC
cdr3_length: 14
clone_size: many
d_call: .
j_call: TRBJ2-1
v_call: TRBV27

cdr3_aa: CSARTPGQPSTDTQYF
cdr3_nt: TGCAGTGCTAGAACCCCGGGACAGCCTAGCACAGATACGCAGTATTTT
cdr3_length: 16
clone_size: .
d_call: TRBD1
j_call: TRBJ2-3
v_call: TRBV20-1

cdr3_aa: CSAPGQNPEKLFF
cdr3_nt: TGCAGTGCTCCGGGACAGAATCCTGAAAAACTGTTTTTT
cdr3_length: 13
clone_size: .
d_call: TRBD1
j_call: TRBJ1-4
v_call: TRBV20-1

cdr3_aa: CAWDRLFGTEAFF
cdr3_nt: TGTGCCTGGGATAGGTTATTCGGCACTGAAGCTTTCTTT
cdr3_length: 13
clone_size: .
d_call: .
j_call: TRBJ1-1
v_call: TRBV30

cdr3_aa: CASSESGGASYNEQFF
cdr3_nt: TGCGCCAGCAGTGAAAGCGGGGGGGCGTCCTACAATGAGCAGTTCTTC
cdr3_length: 16
clone_size: many
d_call: TRBD2
j_call: TRBJ2-1
v_call: TRBV5-1

cdr3_aa: CASSLGVATGEFQETQYF
cdr3_nt: TGCGCCAGCAGCTTGGGGGTAGCGACGGGTGAATTCCAAGAGACCCAGTACTTC
cdr3_length: 18
clone_size: .
d_call: .
j_call: TRBJ2-5
v_call: TRBV5-1

cdr3_aa: CSARDLQSTYNSPLHF
cdr3_nt: TGCAGTGCTAGAGATCTACAGAGCACCTATAATTCACCCCTCCACTTT
cdr3_length: 16
clone_size: many
d_call: .
j_call: TRBJ1-6
v_call: TRBV20-1

cdr3_aa: CASSQGQVYEQYF
cdr3_nt: TGCGCCAGCAGTCAAGGACAAGTCTACGAGCAGTACTTC
cdr3_length: 13
clone_size: .
d_call: .
j_call: TRBJ2-7
v_call: TRBV5-1

cdr3_aa: CAISETWTGEEETQYF
cdr3_nt: TGTGCCATCAGTGAGACCTGGACAGGGGAGGAAGAGACCCAGTACTTC
cdr3_length: 16
clone_size: few
d_call: TRBD1
j_call: TRBJ2-5
v_call: TRBV10-3

cdr3_aa: CASSTLSGKAGELFF
cdr3_nt: TGTGCCAGCAGTACTTTAAGCGGGAAGGCCGGGGAGCTGTTTTTT
cdr3_length: 15
clone_size: .
d_call: TRBD2
j_call: TRBJ2-2
v_call: TRBV9

cdr3_aa: CASRGRRALDNEQFF
cdr3_nt: TGTGCCAGCAGGGGCCGGAGGGCCCTTGATAATGAGCAGTTCTTC
cdr3_length: 15
clone_size: once
d_call: .
j_call: TRBJ2-1
v_call: TRBV27

cdr3_aa: CASSRDTNTGELFF
cdr3_nt: TGCGCCAGCAGCCGGGACACCAACACCGGGGAGCTGTTTTTT
cdr3_length: 14
clone_size: many
d_call: .
j_call: TRBJ2-2
v_call: TRBV5-1

cdr3_aa: CASSLDRMGQVEAFF
cdr3_nt: TGCGCCAGCAGCTTGGATAGGATGGGGCAGGTTGAAGCTTTCTTT
cdr3_length: 15
clone_size: many
d_call: .
j_call: TRBJ1-1
v_call: TRBV5-1

cdr3_aa: CSARSLDGGFDEQFF
cdr3_nt: TGCAGTGCTAGATCCCTCGACGGGGGGTTCGATGAGCAGTTCTTC
cdr3_length: 15
clone_size: many
d_call: TRBD2
j_call: TRBJ2-1
v_call: TRBV20-1

cdr3_aa: CASSVLGRDTQYF
cdr3_nt: TGTGCCAGCAGTGTATTGGGGAGAGATACGCAGTATTTT
cdr3_length: 13
clone_size: many
d_call: .
j_call: TRBJ2-3
v_call: TRBV2

cdr3_aa: CASSLSLALGNTIYF
cdr3_nt: TGTGCCAGCAGTTTATCCCTCGCGTTGGGGAACACCATATATTTT
cdr3_length: 15
clone_size: few
d_call: .
j_call: TRBJ1-3
v_call: TRBV28

cdr3_aa: CSARRQGGIGELFF
cdr3_nt: TGCAGTGCTAGGAGACAGGGGGGGATCGGGGAGCTGTTTTTT
cdr3_length: 14
clone_size: many
d_call: TRBD1
j_call: TRBJ2-2
v_call: TRBV20-1

cdr3_aa: CASSERHIQYF
cdr3_nt: TGTGCCAGCAGCGAAAGGCACATTCAGTACTTC
cdr3_length: 11
clone_size: .
d_call: .
j_call: TRBJ2-4
v_call: TRBV6-2/TRBV6-3

cdr3_aa: CASSTGFYSYEQYF
cdr3_nt: TGTGCCAGCAGTACAGGATTCTATTCCTACGAGCAGTACTTC
cdr3_length: 14
clone_size: many
d_call: .
j_call: TRBJ2-7
v_call: TRBV2

cdr3_aa: CSVEVTGLSTYYEQYF
cdr3_nt: TGCAGCGTTGAAGTGACGGGACTTTCTACTTACTACGAGCAGTACTTC
cdr3_length: 16
clone_size: .
d_call: .
j_call: TRBJ2-7
v_call: TRBV29-1

cdr3_aa: CASRRDIRGGYTF
cdr3_nt: TGTGCCAGCAGACGGGACATCCGTGGTGGCTACACCTTC
cdr3_length: 13
clone_size: many
d_call: .
j_call: TRBJ1-2
v_call: TRBV12-3/TRBV12-4

cdr3_aa: CATSPTAPSYNEQFF
cdr3_nt: TGTGCCACCTCACCGACCGCTCCCTCCTACAATGAGCAGTTCTTC
cdr3_length: 15
clone_size: .
d_call: .
j_call: TRBJ2-1
v_call: TRBV10-3

cdr3_aa: CASSRGDRRHEQYF
cdr3_nt: TGTGCCAGCAGCCGCGGGGACAGGCGACACGAGCAGTACTTC
cdr3_length: 14
clone_size: many
d_call: TRBD1
j_call: TRBJ2-7
v_call: TRBV5-6

cdr3_aa: CASSIPAGAGNEQFF
cdr3_nt: TGTGCCAGTAGTATCCCGGCAGGGGCAGGGAATGAGCAGTTCTTC
cdr3_length: 15
clone_size: many
d_call: .
j_call: TRBJ2-1
v_call: TRBV19

cdr3_aa: CASSQDLAGGTDTQYF
cdr3_nt: TGTGCCAGCAGCCAAGATCTAGCGGGGGGCACAGATACGCAGTATTTT
cdr3_length: 16
clone_size: many
d_call: TRBD2
j_call: TRBJ2-3
v_call: TRBV4-2

cdr3_aa: CASSPQESANEKLFF
cdr3_nt: TGCGCCAGCAGCCCGCAGGAAAGCGCTAATGAAAAACTGTTTTTT
cdr3_length: 15
clone_size: many
d_call: .
j_call: TRBJ1-4
v_call: TRBV5-1

cdr3_aa: CSVGGTGNYEQYF
cdr3_nt: TGCAGCGTTGGGGGGACAGGGAACTACGAGCAGTACTTC
cdr3_length: 13
clone_size: .
d_call: TRBD1
j_call: TRBJ2-7
v_call: TRBV29-1

cdr3_aa: CASSFGLAGEYF
cdr3_nt: TGTGCCAGCAGCTTCGGACTAGCGGGAGAATACTTC
cdr3_length: 12
clone_size: .
d_call: TRBD2
j_call: TRBJ2-7
v_call: TRBV7-3

cdr3_aa: CASSPGNWRPQHF
cdr3_nt: TGTGCCAGCTCACCCGGCAACTGGAGACCCCAGCATTTT
cdr3_length: 13
clone_size: many
d_call: .
j_call: TRBJ1-5
v_call: TRBV18

cdr3_aa: CASSFSSGANVLTF
cdr3_nt: TGTGCCAGCAGCTTCTCCTCTGGGGCCAACGTCCTGACTTTC
cdr3_length: 14
clone_size: .
d_call: .
j_call: TRBJ2-6
v_call: TRBV7-8

cdr3_aa: CASSPSPGYGAYEQYF
cdr3_nt: TGTGCCAGCAGCCCCTCCCCGGGGTACGGAGCGTACGAGCAGTACTTC
cdr3_length: 16
clone_size: many
d_call: .
j_call: TRBJ2-7
v_call: TRBV9

cdr3_aa: CASSSGTRTEAFF
cdr3_nt: TGTGCCAGCAGCTCCGGGACGAGGACTGAAGCTTTCTTT
cdr3_length: 13
clone_size: few
d_call: .
j_call: TRBJ1-1
v_call: TRBV5-4

cdr3_aa: CASSLASGTYNEQFF
cdr3_nt: TGTGCCAGCAGCTTGGCTAGCGGAACTTACAATGAGCAGTTCTTC
cdr3_length: 15
clone_size: many
d_call: TRBD2
j_call: TRBJ2-1
v_call: TRBV5-4

cdr3_aa: CASGGRSDTQYF
cdr3_nt: TGTGCCTCCGGGGGCAGATCAGATACGCAGTATTTT
cdr3_length: 12
clone_size: .
d_call: .
j_call: TRBJ2-3
v_call: TRBV12-5

cdr3_aa: CALTHRGSGNTIYF
cdr3_nt: TGTGCCTTGACCCACAGGGGATCCGGAAACACCATATATTTT
cdr3_length: 14
clone_size: .
d_call: TRBD1
j_call: TRBJ1-3
v_call: TRBV12-3/TRBV12-4